These T cell receptor beta chains were read from a single sample in a study of post-analysis software for immune sequencing data. In TCRdb, the PCR reads were re-called with MiXCR into one record per CDR3 protein. This sample carries about 820,000 distinct CDR3 sequences, 53% of them seen once, and the ten largest clones take over 4%. Input material: blood. These receptors all come from a girl between 10 and 17 years old with multiple sclerosis. The CDR3 runs from the conserved cysteine through the conserved F or W. A D gene is named only where the DNA matches it firmly. Rows give clone size only sometimes, using once, few, many, or a class for an expanded clone.

J | size | V | D | CDR3 | DNA
TRBJ2-3 | - | TRBV5-1 | - | CASRVSPGFVSRTDTQYF | TGCGCCAGCCGCGTTTCCCCCGGTTTTGTCTCCCGCACAGATACGCAGTATTTT
TRBJ2-6 | - | TRBV3-1 | TRBD1 | CASSPRRTGGSGANVLTF | TGTGCCAGCAGCCCGAGACGGACAGGGGGCTCTGGGGCCAACGTCCTGACTTTC
TRBJ2-5 | few | TRBV20-1 | TRBD2 | CSARDLRGNQETQYF | TGCAGTGCTAGAGATTTGCGGGGGAACCAAGAGACCCAGTACTTC
TRBJ2-4 | - | TRBV20-1 | TRBD1 | CSARDVIETGDLAKNIQYF | TGCAGTGCTAGAGACGTGATTGAGACAGGGGATTTAGCCAAAAACATTCAGTACTTC
TRBJ1-6 | - | TRBV7-2 | TRBD1 | CASSLEGQRYNSPLHF | TGTGCCAGCAGCTTAGAGGGACAGAGATATAATTCACCCCTCCACTTT
TRBJ2-1 | - | TRBV7-6 | TRBD2 | CASSLGERERQFF | TGTGCTAGCAGCTTAGGGGAGCGGGAGAGGCAGTTCTTC
TRBJ2-3 | - | TRBV6-5 | TRBD2 | CASRHPPLRGGGTQYF | TGTGCCAGCAGGCACCCTCCGCTGCGGGGGGGTGGTACGCAGTATTTT
TRBJ2-7 | - | TRBV20-1 | - | CSASPFQERPYEQYF | TGCAGTGCTAGCCCCTTCCAGGAAAGGCCCTACGAGCAGTACTTC
TRBJ2-1 | - | TRBV5-6 | - | CASSLDKGISYNEQFF | TGTGCCAGCAGCTTGGATAAGGGAATCTCCTACAATGAGCAGTTCTTC
TRBJ2-1 | - | TRBV20-1 | TRBD2 | CSAPPILAGAYNEQFF | TGCAGTGCTCCACCAATACTAGCGGGAGCGTACAATGAGCAGTTCTTC
TRBJ2-1 | few | TRBV6-5 | TRBD2 | CASSYLGVLAVNEQFF | TGTGCCAGCAGTTACTTGGGGGTTCTAGCGGTCAATGAGCAGTTCTTC
TRBJ2-7 | - | TRBV6-1 | TRBD2 | CASSVEASGPAYEQYF | TGTGCCAGCAGTGTAGAGGCTAGCGGCCCTGCCTACGAGCAGTACTTC
TRBJ2-5 | few | TRBV20-1 | - | CSASSPTRTQYF | TGCAGTGCTAGTTCCCCCACAAGGACCCAGTACTTC
TRBJ2-1 | - | TRBV6-5 | TRBD2 | CASSYSAGGNSEQFF | TGTGCCAGCAGTTACTCAGCGGGAGGGAACAGTGAGCAGTTCTTC
TRBJ2-1 | once | TRBV15 | TRBD2 | CATSGTSGSSNEQFF | TGTGCCACCAGCGGAACTAGCGGGAGTAGCAATGAGCAGTTCTTC
TRBJ2-4 | - | TRBV6-4 | - | CASSDSPGSGKQYF | TGTGCCAGCAGTGACTCCCCAGGGTCTGGAAAGCAGTACTTC
TRBJ2-3 | - | TRBV7-7 | - | CASSFQSQDTQYF | TGTGCCAGCAGCTTTCAGTCCCAAGATACGCAGTATTTT
TRBJ2-7 | - | TRBV12-3/TRBV12-4 | TRBD2 | CASSLESGRSYEQYF | TGTGCCAGCAGTTTAGAAAGCGGGAGGTCCTACGAGCAGTACTTC
TRBJ2-1 | once | TRBV27 | - | CEVRRAGPSSYNEQFF | TGTGAAGTGAGAAGGGCAGGGCCTTCCTCCTACAATGAGCAGTTCTTC
TRBJ2-1 | few | TRBV6-4 | TRBD2 | CASSVASGSSYNEQFF | TGTGCCAGCAGTGTGGCTAGCGGTAGCTCCTACAATGAGCAGTTCTTC
TRBJ2-5 | few | TRBV6-1 | TRBD1 | CASSAGTGETQYF | TGTGCCAGCAGTGCCGGGACAGGGGAGACCCAGTACTTC
TRBJ2-5 | - | TRBV12-3/TRBV12-4 | TRBD1 | CASTIPGQGPPEAQYF | TGTGCCAGTACCATTCCGGGACAGGGGCCGCCGGAGGCCCAGTACTTC
TRBJ1-1 | - | TRBV29-1 | - | CSVSIQGDTEAFF | TGCAGCGTTTCAATACAGGGAGACACTGAAGCTTTCTTT
TRBJ2-7 | - | TRBV7-7 | TRBD1 | CASSLGTGSFYEQYF | TGTGCCAGCAGCTTAGGGACAGGGAGTTTCTACGAGCAGTACTTC
TRBJ1-2 | - | TRBV20-1 | TRBD1 | CSAALDRAVGYTF | TGCAGTGCCGCGCTCGACAGGGCGGTTGGCTACACCTTC
TRBJ2-7 | - | TRBV21-1 | - | CASSIGKGWATRSYEQYF | TGTGCCAGCAGCATTGGGAAGGGGTGGGCCACCCGTTCCTACGAGCAGTACTTC
TRBJ2-3 | - | TRBV4-1 | - | CASSSPARDTQYF | TGCGCCAGCAGCTCCCCTGCCCGAGATACGCAGTATTTT
TRBJ2-7 | - | TRBV5-1 | - | CASSPGLGPSYEQYF | TGCGCCAGCAGCCCCGGGCTGGGGCCCTCCTACGAGCAGTACTTC
TRBJ1-1 | once | TRBV6-6 | TRBD1 | CASSDRVSWEAFF | TGTGCCAGCAGTGACAGGGTTAGTTGGGAAGCTTTCTTT